The 30 T cell receptor beta chains listed next were all sequenced from one sample in a study of tumor-infiltrating lymphocytes in localized non-small cell lung cancer. This table comes from immunoSEQ multiplex PCR, and its TCRdb copy is limited to in-frame clones, with some not included. The table has thousands of clones, roughly four fifths seen once. The sample consisted of uninvolved lung tissue not adjacent to the tumor. The origin of the receptors is a human donor with non-small cell lung cancer.

The rearrangement joins TRBV5-1 to TRBJ1-5; D perhaps matches TRBD1 (6 bases). Trimming shortened V by 3 bases and J by 2 bases, and 18 bases separated the two germline ends. Germline lookup yields CDR1 SGHRS and CDR2 YFSETQ. This CDR3 spans 17 amino acids. The CDR3 bases are TGCGCCAGCAGCTGGGGCTTTGGGGGCGGAGGCAATCAGCCCCAGCATTTT. This translates into CASSWGFGGGGNQPQHF.

The chain combines TRBV2 with TRBJ1-4; possibly TRBD1 for D (6 bases). This CDR3 spans 15 amino acids. CDR1 and CDR2 from the germline V gene are SNHLY and FYNNEI. V lost 2 bases, J lost 7 bases, and 14 bases lay in between. CDR3 nucleotides: TGTGCCAGCAGTGAACAGCAGGGGCGGGGTGAAAAACTGTTTTTT. The encoded protein is CASSEQQGRGEKLFF.

The chain is built from TRBV10-3 and TRBJ1-1; 8 bases match TRBD1. The CDR3 loop spans 13 amino acids. Germline assignment: CDR1 ENHRY and CDR2 SYGVKD. Unmatched junction bases numbered 3, after V lost 6 bases and J lost 3 bases. This CDR3 reads CAISGQGHTEAFF. CDR3 coding DNA: TGTGCCATCAGCGGACAGGGACACACTGAAGCTTTCTTT.

This clone was detected only a few times. The CDR3 coding sequence is TGTGCCAGCAGTTCCCCGGGACTAGCGGCCGGGGAGCTGTTTTTT. This translates into CASSSPGLAAGELFF. The rearrangement links TRBV28 to TRBJ2-2, with TRBD2 identical over 11 bases. The CDR3 spans 15 residues. Germline CDR1 MDHEN, CDR2 SYDVKM. The J segment lost 6 bases and the V segment lost 4 bases, leaving 4 bases of the junction unmatched.

This clone occurred a few times. This chain links TRBV7-3 with TRBJ1-2, with 9 bases matching TRBD1. V gave up 8 bases and J gave up 6 bases; unmatched junction bases: 4. This CDR3 region has 12 residues. The germline V gene has CDR1 SGHTA and CDR2 FQGTGA. Here the CDR3 reads CASSGQGDGYTF. The CDR3 nucleotides are TGTGCCAGCTCGGGACAGGGCGATGGCTACACCTTC.

The chain combines TRBV30 with TRBJ2-3, with no clear D. V was cut by 5 bases and J by 5 bases, with 11 bases left in between. The CDR3 has 12 residues. Germline assignment: CDR1 GTSNPN and CDR2 SVGIG (reference sequence). CDR3 DNA: TGTGCCTGGGACGACTCGGTAGATACGCAGTATTTT. This encodes CAWDDSVDTQYF. The full variable domain, with the rest looked up from reference TRBV30 and TRBJ2-3, is SQTIHQWPATLVQPVGSPLSLECTVEGTSNPNLYWYRQAAGRGLQLLFYSVGIGQISSEVPQNLSASRPQDRQFILSSKKLLLSDSGFYLCAWDDSVDTQYFGPGTRLTVL.

The rearrangement joins TRBV6-6 to TRBJ1-6; D unresolved. Germline CDR1 and CDR2: MNHNY and SVGAGI (reference sequence). This CDR3 comprises 14 residues. The V end was cut by 6 bases, the J end by 7 bases, with 13 bases between. CDR3 residues: CASSLQELNSPLHF. CDR3 sequence (DNA): TGTGCCAGCAGCCTTCAGGAGCTGAATTCACCCCTCCACTTT.

The V call is TRBV9, the J call TRBJ2-3; TRBD2 matches at 10 bases. CDR1 and CDR2 from the germline V gene are SGDLS and YYNGEE. V dropped 4 bases and J dropped 3; count of bases not matched to a gene: 5. This CDR3 is built from 15 residues. The chain's CDR3 is CASSPTSGITDTQYF. In nucleotides, the CDR3 is TGTGCCAGCAGCCCAACTAGCGGGATAACAGATACGCAGTATTTT.

The rearrangement joins TRBV4-1 to TRBJ2-1; D uncertain. Germline-derived CDR1 and CDR2 are MGHRA and YSYEKL. The CDR3 is 14 residues long. Trimming shortened V by 0 bases and J by 4 bases, and 7 bases separated the two germline ends. CDR3 sequence: CASSQDPSYNEQFF. In DNA, the CDR3 is TGCGCCAGCAGCCAAGATCCCAGTTACAATGAGCAGTTCTTC.

The CDR3 coding sequence is TGTGCCAGCAGTCCCGGGACTAGGAACTACAATGAGCAGTTCTTC. As protein: CASSPGTRNYNEQFF. The genes are TRBV28 and TRBJ2-1; 8 bases line up with TRBD2. V shed 5 bases, J shed 3 bases, and the junction held 6 bases outside the gene matches. The CDR3 covers 15 residues. From germline, CDR1 is MDHEN and CDR2 SYDVKM.

The DNA of the CDR3 is TGTGCCAGCAGTGCTACAGGGAACTATGGCTACACCTTC. Translation gives CASSATGNYGYTF. The rearrangement links TRBV6-1 to TRBJ1-2; tentative D call: TRBD1 (6 bases). The CDR3 runs 13 residues. Germline V lookup: CDR1 MNHNS, CDR2 SASEGT. With 4 bases removed from V and 2 bases from J, the gap between germline ends came to 8 bases.

The V gene is TRBV27, the J gene TRBJ1-2, with D hard to call. V was cut by 0 bases and J by 0 bases, with 8 bases left in between. The CDR3 is made up of 15 amino acids. Germline V CDR1 and CDR2: MNHEY, SMNVEV (reference sequence). The CDR3 nucleotides read TGTGCCAGCAGTTTATCGGCGGCGACTAACTATGGCTACACCTTC. Translation: CASSLSAATNYGYTF.

This clone has a handful of counts. The V gene is TRBV30, the J gene TRBJ2-7; D is unclear. This CDR3 spans 12 amino acids. Germline V CDR1 and CDR2: GTSNPN, SVGIG (reference sequence). V shed 3 bases and J shed 4 bases, with 10 bases lying between them. The CDR3 reads CAWRGDLYEQYF. For the CDR3, the DNA is TGTGCCTGGAGAGGAGACCTTTACGAGCAGTACTTC.

The rearrangement links TRBV5-8 to TRBJ2-3; tentatively, D is TRBD2 (6 bases). Deletions cut 2 bases from V and 10 bases from J, with 11 bases between. This CDR3 is 12 amino acids long. Germline CDR1 SGHTS, CDR2 YDEGEE. The CDR3 sequence is CASSFSGRPQYF. CDR3 in DNA: TGTGCCAGCAGCTTTTCAGGGAGGCCGCAGTATTTT.

The chain is built from TRBV4-2 and TRBJ2-1; 7 bases line up with TRBD2. This CDR3 has 13 residues. The J segment lost 9 bases and the V segment lost 3 bases, leaving 5 bases of the junction unmatched. Germline V gene data show CDR1 as LGHNA and CDR2 as YNFKEQ. In nucleotides, the CDR3 is TGTGCCAGCAGCCACACTAGCGTCCGTGAGCAGTTCTTC. Translation gives CASSHTSVREQFF.

The CDR3 nucleotides are TGTGCCAGCAGCTCCGGGACTAGTTCCCGGGGGGAGCTGTTTTTT. Its protein product is CASSSGTSSRGELFF. V usage is TRBV5-6 and J usage is TRBJ2-2; 8 bases agree with TRBD2. Germline CDR1 is SGHDT and CDR2 is YYEEEE. Losses at the gene ends were 3 bases for V and 8 bases for J; bases not matched to a gene: 9. This CDR3 comprises 15 residues.

This rearrangement joins TRBV5-4 to TRBJ1-1, with D tentatively TRBD1 (6 bases). In germline, CDR1 is SGHNT, CDR2 YYREEE (reference sequence). The CDR3 sequence is 15 residues long. Trimming removed 4 bases at V and 0 bases at J, with 13 bases between. This CDR3 reads CASSPRDTLNTEAFF. CDR3 DNA sequence: TGTGCCAGCAGCCCACGGGACACTTTGAACACTGAAGCTTTCTTT. The full variable domain, its missing parts supplied by reference TRBV5-4 and TRBJ1-1, is ETGVTQSPTHLIKTRGQQVTLRCSSQSGHNTVSWYQQALGQGPQFIFQYYREEENGRGNFPPRFSGLQFPNYSSELNVNALELDDSALYLCASSPRDTLNTEAFFGQGTRLTVV.

A few counts support this clone. The chain carries TRBV29-1 and TRBJ1-2, with D perhaps TRBD1 (5 bases). The CDR3 consists of 11 residues. Germline CDR1 SQVTM, CDR2 ANQGSEA. V shed 3 bases and J shed 7 bases, with 9 bases lying between them. The CDR3 loop reads CSVDEGLGYTF. The CDR3 DNA sequence: TGCAGCGTTGACGAGGGACTTGGCTACACCTTC. The full variable domain, rest sourced from reference TRBV29-1 and TRBJ1-2, is SAVISQKPSRDICQRGTSLTIQCQVDSQVTMMFWYRQQPGQSLTLIATANQGSEATYESGFVIDKFPISRPNLTFSTLTVSNMSPEDSSIYLCSVDEGLGYTFGSGTRLTVV.

This chain links TRBV28 with TRBJ1-2; no definite D call. Trimming removed 4 bases from V and 5 bases from J, with 14 bases in between. Germline-derived CDR1 and CDR2 are MDHEN and SYDVKM. The CDR3 has 14 residues. The CDR3 bases are TGTGCCAGCAGTTCTTGGGCCTCACGGTATGGCTACACCTTC. Amino acids: CASSSWASRYGYTF.

V and J are TRBV2 and TRBJ2-3, with no clear D. This CDR3 is built from 11 residues. Germline V CDR1 and CDR2: SNHLY, FYNNEI. Trimming took 3 bases from V and 14 from J, leaving 12 bases between them. The CDR3 nucleotides read TGTGCCAGCAGTGATGAAGGTACGGGGTATTTT. The encoded protein is CASSDEGTGYF.

The chain joins TRBV30 to TRBJ1-1, with D possibly being TRBD1 (5 bases). Trimming removed 0 bases from V and 5 bases from J, with 10 bases in between. This CDR3 comprises 13 residues. Germline V gene lookup returns CDR1 GTSNPN and CDR2 SVGIG (reference sequence). CDR3 amino acids: CAWSVGGRTEAFF. The DNA for the CDR3 is TGTGCCTGGAGTGTCGGGGGGAGAACTGAAGCTTTCTTT. Together with reference TRBV30 and TRBJ1-1, the CDR3 gives the full variable domain: SQTIHQWPATLVQPVGSPLSLECTVEGTSNPNLYWYRQAAGRGLQLLFYSVGIGQISSEVPQNLSASRPQDRQFILSSKKLLLSDSGFYLCAWSVGGRTEAFFGQGTRLTVV.

The J gene is TRBJ1-2, the V gene TRBV10-3, with 10 bases lining up with TRBD1. V gave up 2 bases and J gave up 7 bases; unmatched junction bases: 4. CDR1 and CDR2 (germline): ENHRY, SYGVKD. CDR3 size: 14 residues. The CDR3 here is CAISERTGGGGYTF. The CDR3 DNA follows: TGTGCCATCAGTGAGCGGACAGGGGGAGGTGGCTACACCTTC.

In its sample, this clone was seen a few times. This chain connects TRBV7-6 to TRBJ2-7; 8 nucleotides line up with TRBD1. Germline V lookup: CDR1 SGHVS, CDR2 FNYEAQ. V shed 0 bases, J shed 6 bases, and the junction held 7 bases outside the gene matches. The CDR3 consists of 15 residues. In nucleotides, the CDR3 is TGTGCCAGCAGCTTAGCAGGCAGGGGGCAAGGCGAGCAGTACTTC. The encoded protein is CASSLAGRGQGEQYF.

The chain couples TRBV25-1 to TRBJ1-1; weak D call: TRBD1 (5 bases). V dropped 4 bases and J dropped 4 bases, with 10 bases sitting between them. CDR3 length: 13 residues. In germline, CDR1 is MGHDK, CDR2 SYGVNS. CDR3 protein: CASSGTGATEAFF. The CDR3 DNA sequence: TGTGCCAGCAGTGGCACAGGAGCCACTGAAGCTTTCTTT.

The chain links TRBV28 to TRBJ2-5; 7 nucleotides match TRBD1. The CDR3 is made up of 14 amino acids. The germline V gene has CDR1 MDHEN and CDR2 SYDVKM. The trim removed 5 bases at V and 3 bases at J, leaving 6 bases unmatched. The CDR3 DNA sequence: TGTGCCAGCAGTCACGGGGACAGAAAAGAGACCCAGTACTTC. Encoded protein: CASSHGDRKETQYF.

The chain's CDR3 is CASSILVATGVHF. The DNA for the CDR3 is TGTGCCAGTAGTATATTAGTCGCGACAGGAGTGCATTTT. The chain carries TRBV19 and TRBJ1-5; D may be TRBD1 (6 bases). The CDR3 runs 13 residues. Germline loops: CDR1 LNHDA, CDR2 SQIVND (reference sequence). V was shortened by 2 bases and J by 15 bases, with 17 bases between the two germline ends.

This clone is termed large (0.1 to 1%). The chain uses TRBV30 and TRBJ1-1, with a possible D match to TRBD1 (5 bases). Germline V gene sequence: CDR1 GTSNPN, CDR2 SVGIG (reference sequence). The CDR3 length is 12 residues. Trimming stripped 8 bases from V and 4 bases from J, with 14 bases between. The DNA of the CDR3 is TGTGCCACCCGATCAGGGCCCACTGAAGCTTTCTTT. Protein product: CATRSGPTEAFF.

The rearrangement links TRBV19 to TRBJ2-7; 10 bases line up with TRBD1. The CDR3 loop spans 17 amino acids. Germline CDR1 LNHDA, CDR2 SQIVND (reference sequence). The V segment lost 5 bases and the J segment 2 bases; nucleotides outside the gene matches: 12. Here the CDR3 DNA reads TGTGCCAGTAGTGCCGACAGGGGGCCCTTTCCGCCCTACGAGCAGTACTTC. It is translated as CASSADRGPFPPYEQYF.

The chain is built from TRBV28 and TRBJ1-5; no clear D. The CDR3 has 14 amino acids. Trimming stripped 1 base from V and 3 bases from J, with 7 bases between. CDR1 MDHEN and CDR2 SYDVKM come from the germline V gene. The DNA for the CDR3 is TGTGCCAGCAGTTTATTCGCAGACAATCAGCCCCAGCATTTT. As protein: CASSLFADNQPQHF.

This rearrangement joins TRBV30 to TRBJ2-3, with D maybe TRBD2 (5 bases). CDR3 size: 15 residues. The V gene lost 3 bases and the J gene lost 0 bases, with 13 bases spanning the gap. Germline-derived CDR1 and CDR2 are GTSNPN and SVGIG (reference sequence). The CDR3 loop reads CAWSPRRASTDTQYF. In nucleotides, the CDR3 is TGTGCCTGGAGCCCCCGGCGGGCTAGCACAGATACGCAGTATTTT.